This TCR beta chain was identified in a study of T cell changes during pregnancy in multiple sclerosis. The CDR3 sequence is 15 residues long. Germline CDR1 and CDR2: SGHDN and FVKESK. V lost 0 bases, J lost 5 bases, and 10 bases lay in between. This table comes from immunoSEQ multiplex PCR, and its TCRdb copy is limited to in-frame clones, with some not included. The sample gives fewer than 80,000 clones, around 89% of which show up once; 0.7% to 0.9% is in the top ten. The rearrangement links TRBV14 to TRBJ1-4; D is unclear. This receptor was identified in a female donor in good health, enrolled as a control in a pregnancy study. The material sequenced was peripheral blood, taken in the first trimester of pregnancy. The CDR3 sequence is CASSQEGGLNEKLFF. The CDR3 DNA reads TGTGCCAGCAGCCAAGAAGGAGGGCTGAATGAAAAACTGTTTTTT.